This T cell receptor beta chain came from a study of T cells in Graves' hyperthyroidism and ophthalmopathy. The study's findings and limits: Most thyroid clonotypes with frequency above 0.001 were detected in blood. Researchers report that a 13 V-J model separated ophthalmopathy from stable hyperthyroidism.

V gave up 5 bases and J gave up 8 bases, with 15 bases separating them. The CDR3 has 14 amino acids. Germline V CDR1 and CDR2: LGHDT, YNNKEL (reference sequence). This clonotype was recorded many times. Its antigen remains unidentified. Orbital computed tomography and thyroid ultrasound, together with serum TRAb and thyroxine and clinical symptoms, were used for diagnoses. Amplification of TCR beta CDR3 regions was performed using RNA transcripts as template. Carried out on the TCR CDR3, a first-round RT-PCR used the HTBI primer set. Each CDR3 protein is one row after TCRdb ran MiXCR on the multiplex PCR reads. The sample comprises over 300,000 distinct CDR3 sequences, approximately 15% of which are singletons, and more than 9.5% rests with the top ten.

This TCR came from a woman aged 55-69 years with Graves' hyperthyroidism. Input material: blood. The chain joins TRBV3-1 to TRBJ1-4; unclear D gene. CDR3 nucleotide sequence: TGTGCCAGCAGCAGCCGGGCCCAGAGGGAAAAACTGTTTTTT. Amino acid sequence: CASSSRAQREKLFF.